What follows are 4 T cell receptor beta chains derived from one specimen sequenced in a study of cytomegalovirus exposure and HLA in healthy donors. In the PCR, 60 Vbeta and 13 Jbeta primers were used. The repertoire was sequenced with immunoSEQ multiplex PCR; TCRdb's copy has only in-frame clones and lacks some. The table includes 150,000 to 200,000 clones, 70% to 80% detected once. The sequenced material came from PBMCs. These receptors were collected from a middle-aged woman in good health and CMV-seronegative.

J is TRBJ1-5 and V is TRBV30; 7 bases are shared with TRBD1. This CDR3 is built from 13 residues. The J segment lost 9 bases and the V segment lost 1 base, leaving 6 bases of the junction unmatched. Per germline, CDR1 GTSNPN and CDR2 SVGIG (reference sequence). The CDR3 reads CAWSGQGGWPQHF. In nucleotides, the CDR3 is TGTGCCTGGAGTGGACAGGGAGGTTGGCCCCAGCATTTT.

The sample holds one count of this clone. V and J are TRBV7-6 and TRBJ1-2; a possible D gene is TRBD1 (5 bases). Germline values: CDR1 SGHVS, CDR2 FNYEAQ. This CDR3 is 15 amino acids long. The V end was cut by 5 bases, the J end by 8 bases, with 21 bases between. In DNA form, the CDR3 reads TGTGCCAGCAGCCTCCAGACCGGGGACGGAGGGGGCTACACCTTC. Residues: CASSLQTGDGGGYTF.

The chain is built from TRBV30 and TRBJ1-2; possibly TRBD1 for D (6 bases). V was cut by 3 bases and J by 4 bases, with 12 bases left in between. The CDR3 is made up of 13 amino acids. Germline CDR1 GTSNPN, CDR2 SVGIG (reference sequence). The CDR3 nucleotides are TGTGCCTGGAGACTGGCAGGGGCCTATGGCTACACCTTC. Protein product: CAWRLAGAYGYTF.

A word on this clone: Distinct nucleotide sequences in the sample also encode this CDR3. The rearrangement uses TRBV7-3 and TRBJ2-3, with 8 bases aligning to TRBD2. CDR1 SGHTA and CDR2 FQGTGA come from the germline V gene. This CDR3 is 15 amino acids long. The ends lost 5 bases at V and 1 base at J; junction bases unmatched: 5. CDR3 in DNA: TGTGCCAGCAGCCGGAGCGGGAGTGGCACAGATACGCAGTATTTT. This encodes CASSRSGSGTDTQYF.